The 25 T cell receptor beta chains in this list originate from one sample, sequenced in a study of technical replicates of blood from a handful of donors. Sequenced by immunoSEQ multiplex PCR; TCRdb stores in-frame clones only, minus some. The sample contains fewer than 70,000 clones, approximately 86% of which appear only once. The specimen was PBMCs. The source of these receptors is a human donor in good health. Some clones in this sample may be carry-over from other donors' samples.

For the CDR3, the DNA is TGTGCCAGCAGGATGGGGAGGGTAGGAAACACCATATATTTT. Protein product: CASRMGRVGNTIYF. The chain combines TRBV6-5 with TRBJ1-3; D remains ambiguous. The CDR3 runs 14 residues. Between the trimmed V and J ends, which lost 6 bases and 4 bases, there was a span of 13 bases. Per germline, CDR1 MNHEY and CDR2 SVGAGI.

Only a few counts were recorded for this clone. The genes are TRBV5-4 and TRBJ1-1; 8 bases fit TRBD1. CDR1 and CDR2 (germline): SGHNT, YYREEE (reference sequence). The CDR3 has 15 residues. Trimming at V came to 4 bases and at J to 4 bases, leaving 9 bases not matched to a gene. The CDR3 is CASSSIQGASTEAFF. In nucleotides, the CDR3 is TGTGCCAGCAGCAGCATTCAGGGGGCAAGCACTGAAGCTTTCTTT.

Only one count was recorded for this clone. The chain is built from TRBV7-2 and TRBJ1-1, with 7 bases matching TRBD1. Germline V gene lookup returns CDR1 SGHTA and CDR2 FQGNSA. The CDR3 is made up of 14 amino acids. V was clipped by 4 bases and J by 4 bases; unmatched bases: 6. The CDR3: CASSSQGWGTEAFF. DNA for the CDR3: TGTGCCAGCAGCTCACAGGGGTGGGGCACTGAAGCTTTCTTT.

This chain's CDR3 is CASSPGAFRREKLFF. CDR3 DNA: TGTGCCAGCAGCCCTGGCGCTTTCAGGAGGGAAAAACTGTTTTTT. The chain recombines TRBV11-2 with TRBJ1-4; the D is unclear. V shed 5 bases and J shed 8 bases, with 18 bases lying between them. The CDR3 loop spans 15 amino acids. The germline CDR1 and CDR2 sequences are SGHAT and FQNNGV.

The rearrangement uses TRBV7-9 and TRBJ2-7; 7 positions match TRBD1. Germline CDR1 SEHNR, CDR2 FQNEAQ (reference sequence). V was clipped by 5 bases and J by 6 bases; unmatched bases: 1. The CDR3 has 11 residues. The CDR3 reads CASSGQAEQYF. The CDR3 DNA is TGTGCCAGCAGCGGACAGGCCGAGCAGTACTTC.

This clone was picked up a small number of times. The V gene is TRBV6-5, the J gene TRBJ1-3, with D maybe TRBD1 (6 bases). The V gene's germline CDR1 is MNHEY and CDR2 SVGAGI. V was cut by 4 bases and J by 0 bases, with 13 bases left in between. There are 16 residues in the CDR3. The CDR3 region has the DNA TGTGCCAGCAGTTTGAGAGTGACAGGCTCTGGAAACACCATATATTTT. This encodes CASSLRVTGSGNTIYF.

The V call is TRBV14, the J call TRBJ2-7, with a weak D call TRBD2 (7 bases). This CDR3 spans 13 amino acids. In germline, CDR1 is SGHDN, CDR2 FVKESK. V lost 1 base, J lost 8 bases, and 12 bases lay in between. This CDR3 is CASSQGEGGQQYF. The CDR3, as DNA: TGTGCCAGCAGCCAAGGAGAGGGGGGGCAGCAGTACTTC. The complete variable domain, with remaining parts taken from reference TRBV14 and TRBJ2-7, reads EAGVTQFPSHSVIEKGQTVTLRCDPISGHDNLYWYRRVMGKEIKFLLHFVKESKQDESGMPNNRFLAERTGGTYSTLKVQPAELEDSGVYFCASSQGEGGQQYFGPGTRLTVT.

The rearrangement links TRBV5-1 to TRBJ1-2, with TRBD1 matching over 10 bases. With 5 bases clipped from V and 4 bases from J, the junction kept 5 bases outside the gene matches. The CDR3 loop spans 14 amino acids. Germline CDR1 and CDR2: SGHRS and YFSETQ. The CDR3 sequence is CASRRDRGSYGYTF. The CDR3 DNA sequence: TGCGCCAGCAGAAGGGACAGGGGTTCCTATGGCTACACCTTC.

This clone was found once. The chain uses TRBV10-3 and TRBJ1-5; no definite D call. In germline, CDR1 is ENHRY, CDR2 SYGVKD. Trimming removed 4 bases from V and 7 bases from J, with 11 bases in between. This CDR3 has 13 amino acids. In nucleotides, the CDR3 is TGTGCCATCAGTGCAGACACACCACAGCCCCAGCATTTT. It specifies CAISADTPQPQHF.

J is TRBJ2-7 and V is TRBV19; tentatively, D is TRBD2 (7 bases). From germline, CDR1 is LNHDA and CDR2 SQIVND (reference sequence). V gave up 6 bases and J gave up 7 bases, with 16 bases separating them. This CDR3 comprises 13 residues. The CDR3 sequence is CASSPAGAGEQYF. The CDR3 DNA reads TGTGCCAGTAGCCCGGCGGGGGCTGGGGAGCAGTACTTC. Together with reference TRBV19 and TRBJ2-7, the CDR3 gives the full variable domain: DGGITQSPKYLFRKEGQNVTLSCEQNLNHDAMYWYRQDPGQGLRLIYYSQIVNDFQKGDIAEGYSVSREKKESFPLTVTSAQKNPTAFYLCASSPAGAGEQYFGPGTRLTVT.

The chain carries TRBV15 and TRBJ1-1; D might be TRBD1 (5 bases). Trimming left V 0 bases short and J 0 bases short, with 11 bases between. The germline V gene encodes CDR1 LNHNV and CDR2 YYDKDF (reference sequence). There are 16 residues in the CDR3. As DNA, the CDR3 is TGTGCCACCAGCAGAGATGGGGGGGTCGTGAACACTGAAGCTTTCTTT. Protein product: CATSRDGGVVNTEAFF.

This clone was detected only once. The genes are TRBV29-1 and TRBJ2-3; tentative D call: TRBD2 (5 bases). The V gene lost 3 bases and the J gene lost 5 bases, with 9 bases spanning the gap. The CDR3 has 12 residues. CDR1 and CDR2 from the germline V gene are SQVTM and ANQGSEA. The CDR3 DNA reads TGCAGCGTTGACGCTGGAGGAGATACGCAGTATTTT. It specifies CSVDAGGDTQYF.

V gene TRBV7-2 combines with J gene TRBJ1-2; the D gene is possibly TRBD1 (5 bases). Trimming left V 5 bases short and J 7 bases short, with 17 bases between. The CDR3 spans 14 residues. Germline V gives CDR1 SGHTA, CDR2 FQGNSA. CDR3 bases: TGTGCCAGCAGCGAATCAGGCAGGGTGGGTGGCTACACCTTC. Encoded protein: CASSESGRVGGYTF.

The chain links TRBV4-3 to TRBJ1-1, with a weak D call TRBD1 (5 bases). V was shortened by 4 bases and J by 6 bases, with 12 bases between the two germline ends. The CDR3 is made up of 13 amino acids. Per the germline V gene, CDR1 is LGHNA and CDR2 is YSLEER. The CDR3 protein is CASSLGSGAEAFF. The CDR3 DNA reads TGCGCCAGCAGCCTTGGATCGGGGGCTGAAGCTTTCTTT.

As DNA, the CDR3 is TGCAGCGTTGAAGCGGGGCGCCTGGACAGGGGAAGATGGAACACTGAAGCTTTCTTT. Translating gives CSVEAGRLDRGRWNTEAFF. The rearrangement uses TRBV29-1 and TRBJ1-1, with 9 bases lining up with TRBD1. Per germline, CDR1 SQVTM and CDR2 ANQGSEA. The CDR3 spans 19 residues. V was clipped by 1 base and J by 1 base; unmatched bases: 16. Full variable domain (outside the CDR3, taken from reference TRBV29-1 and TRBJ1-1): SAVISQKPSRDICQRGTSLTIQCQVDSQVTMMFWYRQQPGQSLTLIATANQGSEATYESGFVIDKFPISRPNLTFSTLTVSNMSPEDSSIYLCSVEAGRLDRGRWNTEAFFGQGTRLTVV.

This chain connects TRBV30 to TRBJ1-2; maybe TRBD1 (5 bases). With 5 bases removed from V and 3 bases from J, the gap between germline ends came to 16 bases. Germline V lookup: CDR1 GTSNPN, CDR2 SVGIG (reference sequence). CDR3 length: 14 residues. CDR3 sequence: CAWEDTLLYYGYTF. For the CDR3, the DNA is TGTGCCTGGGAGGACACCCTTCTTTACTATGGCTACACCTTC.

This rearrangement joins TRBV5-1 to TRBJ2-5; TRBD1 might be the D (6 bases). Germline CDR1 SGHRS, CDR2 YFSETQ. V lost 9 bases, J lost 4 bases, and 16 bases lay in between. The CDR3 contains 13 residues. The CDR3 nucleotides are TGCGCCACCGCGGCAGGGGTGGGAGAGACCCAGTACTTC. Translating gives CATAAGVGETQYF.

V usage is TRBV29-1 and J usage is TRBJ2-3; TRBD1 aligns across 10 bases. The CDR3 runs 14 residues. J lost 2 bases, V lost 7 bases, and 6 bases had no gene match. Germline CDR1 and CDR2: SQVTM and ANQGSEA. CDR3 sequence (DNA): TGCAGCGGGCGGGACAGGGGATACACAGATACGCAGTATTTT. Encoded protein: CSGRDRGYTDTQYF.

This chain uses TRBV27 with TRBJ1-2; D is perhaps TRBD1 (6 bases). The CDR3 has 16 amino acids. V was shortened by 6 bases and J by 2 bases, with 19 bases between the two germline ends. Per germline, CDR1 MNHEY and CDR2 SMNVEV (reference sequence). DNA for the CDR3: TGTGCCAGCAGGACCGCCCAGGGGCAAGGGAACTATGGCTACACCTTC. Its translation is CASRTAQGQGNYGYTF.

The chain employs TRBV6-6 and TRBJ1-2, with D uncertain. CDR3 length: 15 amino acids. Germline V lookup: CDR1 MNHNY, CDR2 SVGAGI (reference sequence). V gave up 4 bases and J gave up 6 bases, with 18 bases separating them. The CDR3: CASSWAPEGKDGYTF. CDR3 coding DNA: TGTGCCAGCAGTTGGGCCCCGGAAGGAAAGGATGGCTACACCTTC.

This chain connects TRBV6-5 to TRBJ2-5, with 7 bases aligning to TRBD1. V was clipped by 8 bases and J by 5 bases; unmatched bases: 11. This CDR3 region has 14 residues. CDR1 is MNHEY and CDR2 is SVGAGI in the germline V gene. This CDR3 reads CASSKGALGETQYF. The DNA for the CDR3 is TGTGCCAGCTCGAAGGGGGCCCTGGGGGAGACCCAGTACTTC.

This rearrangement joins TRBV5-4 to TRBJ1-3, with D possibly TRBD1 on 5 matching bases. Germline V lookup: CDR1 SGHNT, CDR2 YYREEE (reference sequence). The V end lost 0 bases, the J end lost 2 bases, and 15 bases lay between the germline ends. The CDR3 has 17 residues. CDR3 nucleotides: TGTGCCAGCAGCTTGGGCCCTCCGGGGGTAACTGGAAACACCATATATTTT. Its protein is CASSLGPPGVTGNTIYF. Filled out from reference TRBV5-4 and TRBJ1-3, the complete variable domain reads ETGVTQSPTHLIKTRGQQVTLRCSSQSGHNTVSWYQQALGQGPQFIFQYYREEENGRGNFPPRFSGLQFPNYSSELNVNALELDDSALYLCASSLGPPGVTGNTIYFGEGSWLTVV.

This clone was seen a single time. This rearrangement joins TRBV4-3 to TRBJ2-1, with 12 bases that match TRBD2. J lost 6 bases, V lost 7 bases, and 1 base had no gene match. The germline gives CDR1 LGHNA, CDR2 YSLEER. The CDR3 is made up of 13 amino acids. CDR3 region: CASKLAGGNEQFF. Here the CDR3 DNA reads TGCGCCAGCAAACTAGCGGGGGGCAATGAGCAGTTCTTC.

This sequence joins TRBV7-8 and TRBJ2-7; 9 bases are a match to TRBD2. CDR1 and CDR2 from the germline V gene are SGHVS and FQNEAQ. This CDR3 has 15 amino acids. J gave up 7 bases and V 1 base, and 8 bases lay outside the gene matches. As DNA, the CDR3 is TGTGCCAGCAGCTTAGGTAGCGGGAGAGGGAGAGAGCAGTACTTC. It specifies CASSLGSGRGREQYF.

This chain uses TRBV11-1 with TRBJ2-7; D is unresolved. The ends were cut back, 5 bases at V and 0 bases at J, with 14 bases in the middle. Germline-derived CDR1 and CDR2 are SGHAT and FQDESV (reference sequence). This CDR3 contains 15 residues. CDR3 residues: CASSVDATTSYEQYF. For the CDR3, the DNA is TGTGCCAGCAGCGTAGACGCCACAACCTCCTACGAGCAGTACTTC.